The rows below give T cell receptor beta chains drawn from one sample of a study of beta chain features in type 1 diabetes. Using immunoSEQ multiplex PCR, the repertoire was profiled, and TCRdb retains in-frame clones only, with some absent. The table has about 900,000 clones, around a sixth seen once. What was sequenced was naive CD4+ T cells from blood. All receptors derive from a woman younger than 30 in good health. The CDR3 runs from the conserved cysteine through the conserved F or W. D genes are given only for firm matches. Rows may omit the clone size; those that give it use once, few, many or a size class.

>TRBJ1-2|NA|NA|TRBV5-4
TGTGCCAGCAGCTTCCCCCAGGACAGTAAAAGGTCTAACTTC
CASSFPQDSKRSNF
>TRBJ1-2|TRBD1|NA|TRBV27
TGTGCCAGCAGCGGGACAGCTTTAGGGGGGTTCTATGGCTACACCTTC
CASSGTALGGFYGYTF
>TRBJ2-5|NA|few|TRBV28
TGTGCCAGCAGTCCTAACCCAGAGACCCAGTACTTC
CASSPNPETQYF
>TRBJ2-7|NA|few|TRBV7-8
TGTGCCAGCAGCTTAGCTCCTCCCTACGAGCAGTACTTC
CASSLAPPYEQYF
>TRBJ2-3|NA|NA|TRBV28
TGTGCCAGCCTAAGGGACAATACGCAGTATTTT
CASLRDNTQYF
>TRBJ2-3|TRBD2|few|TRBV9
TGTGCCAGCAGCGTAGGACTAGCGGGGACAGATACGCAGTATTTT
CASSVGLAGTDTQYF
>TRBJ2-3|TRBD1|few|TRBV4-2
TGTGCCAGCAGCCGGAAGACAGGGAGCAGCACAGATACGCAGTATTTT
CASSRKTGSSTDTQYF
>TRBJ2-1|TRBD2|few|TRBV7-9
TGTGCCAGCGAGATCGGGAGGCCGAGCTCCTACAATGAGCAGTTCTTC
CASEIGRPSSYNEQFF
>TRBJ2-1|NA|NA|TRBV7-9
TGTGCCAGCAGCTTGATCCCCCGATTGAGCTCCTACAATGAGCAGTTCTTC
CASSLIPRLSSYNEQFF
>TRBJ2-4|NA|NA|TRBV21-1
TGTGCCAGCAGCAGAACCCCCATCCTGGGGGCGGGACCAGCCAAAAACATTCAGTACTTC
CASSRTPILGAGPAKNIQYF
>TRBJ2-5|NA|few|TRBV7-3
TGTGCCAGCAGCTTGTCAGGGCAAGAGACCCAGTACTTC
CASSLSGQETQYF